This TCR beta chain emerged from a study of identical twins (dated by TCRdb to the mid-2010s). Study-level background: To test whether fetal clonotypes persist, this study deep-sequenced TCR alpha and beta repertoires from monozygotic twins, from unrelated adults of various ages, and from cord blood. To rule out contamination, replicate twin experiments were performed at different times with different library preparation protocols.

The study at large found these results: Zero-insertion analyses could be partly confounded by invariant T cells such as MAIT and iNKT, though diverse VJ usage argued against such confounding for most clonotypes. A weaker excess of twin sharing was found in beta out-of-frame sequences because the signal-to-noise ratio was lowered by fewer shared sequences. Abundant cord blood beta clonotypes carried fewer insertions; young adult naive repertoires showed a weaker similar trend, while memory repertoires showed none. Because the same donors could not be followed over many years, the conclusions depended on cross-sectional statistical analysis. Out-of-frame TCR alpha sharing in monozygotic twins was systematically underestimated by recombination models, whereas sharing between unrelated individuals was in agreement with the recombination models. Out-of-frame TCR alpha sequences shared between twins showed an excess of low generation-probability sequences compared with coincidental sharing between unrelated individuals.

Taken from cysteine to phenylalanine, the CDR3 has 14 residues. Only the CDR3 DNA stays, 42 bases, in frame from base 1. V and J are trimmed by 8 bases and 1 base, and the gene matches miss 3 bases of the junction. From a lookup of the germline V gene (reference sequence), CDR1 and CDR2 are LNHNV and YYDKDF. This clonotype was detected a few times. This receptor's antigen is unknown. Base qualities are not at hand, and no much larger clone is one base apart. Library prep was done by 5' RACE. The data were produced on an Illumina HiSeq 2000. A universal primer binding site was introduced by template switching, and a unique molecular identifier was present in the final cDNA, enabling accurate counting of TCR cDNA molecules. First-strand cDNA for TCR alpha and beta chains was synthesized from specific primers in the conserved constant-segment region. Each cDNA library was double barcoded, with a SMART-Mk sample barcode plus Illumina barcodes, to control for contamination. TruSeq adapter sequences and Illumina sample barcodes were added in two successive PCR steps. TCR alpha and beta cDNA libraries were sequenced on the Illumina HiSeq platform with custom primers. The paper's processing steps were these. Raw reads were processed with MiGEC to extract unique molecular identifiers, and MiXCR was used to determine CDR3 positions. Recombination models were inferred per individual with the repgenHMM and IGoR tools using an EM algorithm. The tcR package in R was used for shared clonotype analysis, with sharing normalized by the product of cloneset sizes. Out-of-frame nonproductive sequences were analyzed to study raw recombination free of thymic and clonal selection effects. Using fastp at Q25 and MiXCR, TCRdb reprocessed the public reads and kept productive beta chains. Each entry merges the rows of one CDR3 protein and shows their most common DNA and genes. TCRdb's processing, not the study's, gives the V and J calls here. Present in this sample are about 530,000 distinct CDR3 sequences, roughly 15% of which were seen just once. Roughly 0.4% of the sample is taken by the ten largest.

All donors were healthy Caucasians. The twin cohort comprised three pairs of female monozygotic twins, all aged about 18 to 29 years. Positive isolation kits from Invitrogen were used to isolate the CD4+ and CD8+ T cell populations. This same sample was also part of a study on yellow fever vaccine responses in identical twins. As the second study states: According to the authors, in identical twins the way T cells responded to vaccination appeared partly convergent and partly personalized. In identical twins, the study followed T cell clones that responded to the vaccine with precision.

This clonotype was sampled from a woman between 18 and 29 years old in good health. The sequencing input was CD4+ T cells sorted from blood. The V and J genes are TRBV15 and TRBJ2-2, with TRBD2 identical over 8 junction bases. The DNA is as follows: TGTGCCACCCGGCTAGCGGGGAACACCGGGGAGCTGTTTTTT. It translates as CATRLAGNTGELFF.